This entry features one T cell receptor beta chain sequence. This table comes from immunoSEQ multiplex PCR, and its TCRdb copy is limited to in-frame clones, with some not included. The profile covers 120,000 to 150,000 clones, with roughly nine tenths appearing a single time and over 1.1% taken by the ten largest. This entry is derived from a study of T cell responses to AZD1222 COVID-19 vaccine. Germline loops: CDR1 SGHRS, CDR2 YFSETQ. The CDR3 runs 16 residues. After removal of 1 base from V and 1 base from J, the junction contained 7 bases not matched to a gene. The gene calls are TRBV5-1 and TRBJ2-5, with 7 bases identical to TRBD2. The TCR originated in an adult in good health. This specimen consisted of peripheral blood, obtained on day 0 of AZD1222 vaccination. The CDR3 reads CASSLLRGEAQETQYF. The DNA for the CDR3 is TGCGCCAGCAGCTTGCTTCGGGGGGAGGCCCAAGAGACCCAGTACTTC.